The rows below give T cell receptor beta chains drawn from one sample of a study of graft-versus-host responses after intestinal transplantation. This table comes from immunoSEQ multiplex PCR, and its TCRdb copy is limited to in-frame clones, with some not included. Among more than 65,000 clones listed, around 90% were seen once. Antigens of these TCRs are unknown. The sequencing used unstimulated CD8+ T cells sorted from spleen or lymph node cells, collected before intestinal transplant. The receptor source for this set is a human donor who received an intestinal transplant. CDR3s include the opening cysteine and the closing phenylalanine or tryptophan. Fields, in order: D gene, J gene, V gene, clone size, CDR3 protein, CDR3 DNA. D genes are given only for firm matches. Expanded clones are given a class, and other clones once, few, many or no size at all.

D: -; J: TRBJ2-7; V: TRBV4-1; size: -; CDR3: CASSVTYAYEQYF; DNA: TGCGCCAGCAGCGTGACATACGCCTACGAGCAGTACTTC
D: TRBD1; J: TRBJ1-1; V: TRBV2; size: -; CDR3: CASRDTHRGGDTEAFF; DNA: TGTGCCAGCAGAGACACCCACAGGGGGGGGGACACTGAAGCTTTCTTT
D: -; J: TRBJ2-7; V: TRBV7-9; size: -; CDR3: CASSSTYGLIAYEQYF; DNA: TGTGCCAGCAGCTCAACCTATGGACTCATAGCCTACGAGCAGTACTTC
D: -; J: TRBJ1-5; V: TRBV5-1; size: -; CDR3: CASRDRPNSNQPQHF; DNA: TGCGCCAGCAGGGACAGACCAAATAGCAATCAGCCCCAGCATTTT
D: -; J: TRBJ1-6; V: TRBV13; size: -; CDR3: CASSLGPLTGNYNSPLHF; DNA: TGTGCCAGCAGCTTAGGCCCCTTAACAGGGAACTATAATTCACCCCTCCACTTT
D: -; J: TRBJ1-6; V: TRBV19; size: -; CDR3: CASSMATAHNSPLHF; DNA: TGTGCCAGTAGTATGGCGACAGCACATAATTCACCCCTCCACTTT
D: -; J: TRBJ2-3; V: TRBV4-1; size: -; CDR3: CASSQNPGDSTDTQYF; DNA: TGCGCCAGCAGCCAAAATCCGGGAGACTCCACAGATACGCAGTATTTT
D: -; J: TRBJ1-2; V: TRBV29-1; size: -; CDR3: CSVVEVFNGYTF; DNA: TGCAGCGTTGTTGAGGTTTTCAATGGCTACACCTTC
D: TRBD2; J: TRBJ2-2; V: TRBV6-5; size: -; CDR3: CASSYGLAGGTGELFF; DNA: TGTGCCAGCAGTTACGGCCTAGCGGGGGGGACCGGGGAGCTGTTTTTT
D: TRBD1; J: TRBJ2-7; V: TRBV11-2; size: few; CDR3: CASSLGQGAGEQYF; DNA: TGTGCCAGCAGCTTAGGACAGGGGGCAGGCGAGCAGTACTTC
D: TRBD1; J: TRBJ1-6; V: TRBV2; size: -; CDR3: CASEGQEWRPLHF; DNA: TGTGCCAGCGAGGGACAGGAGTGGAGACCCCTCCACTTT
D: TRBD1; J: TRBJ1-3; V: TRBV4-1; size: -; CDR3: CASGPDRATSGNTIYF; DNA: TGCGCCAGCGGGCCAGACAGGGCCACCTCTGGAAACACCATATATTTT
D: -; J: TRBJ2-7; V: TRBV29-1; size: -; CDR3: CSVLAETYEQYF; DNA: TGCAGCGTATTAGCGGAAACCTACGAGCAGTACTTC
D: -; J: TRBJ2-3; V: TRBV5-1; size: -; CDR3: CASSLEWEDTQYF; DNA: TGCGCCAGCAGCTTGGAGTGGGAGGATACGCAGTATTTT
D: TRBD1; J: TRBJ1-6; V: TRBV18; size: -; CDR3: CASSDRAIYSPLHF; DNA: TGTGCCAGCTCAGACAGGGCGATCTACTCACCCCTCCACTTT
D: -; J: TRBJ2-7; V: TRBV4-2; size: -; CDR3: CASSQDEDSLYEQYF; DNA: TGTGCCAGCAGCCAAGATGAGGACTCTCTCTACGAGCAGTACTTC
D: -; J: TRBJ1-1; V: TRBV21-1; size: -; CDR3: CASSTPGPGITEAFF; DNA: TGTGCCAGCAGCACGCCCGGGCCAGGGATCACTGAAGCTTTCTTT
D: TRBD1; J: TRBJ2-7; V: TRBV27; size: -; CDR3: CASRKGQGANEQYF; DNA: TGTGCCAGCAGGAAAGGACAGGGGGCGAACGAGCAGTACTTC
D: -; J: TRBJ2-3; V: TRBV27; size: -; CDR3: CASSRGAPGDWADTQYF; DNA: TGTGCCAGCAGCCGAGGGGCCCCCGGGGACTGGGCAGATACGCAGTATTTT
D: TRBD1; J: TRBJ1-2; V: TRBV2; size: -; CDR3: CASTSLTGESDGYTF; DNA: TGTGCCAGCACATCCCTAACAGGGGAGTCGGATGGCTACACCTTC
D: -; J: TRBJ1-5; V: TRBV7-9; size: -; CDR3: CASSLSKQGGNQPQHF; DNA: TGTGCCAGCAGCTTATCCAAACAGGGAGGCAATCAGCCCCAGCATTTT
D: TRBD1; J: TRBJ1-3; V: TRBV2; size: -; CDR3: CASSAGQFSGNTIYF; DNA: TGTGCCAGCAGCGCGGGACAGTTCTCTGGAAACACCATATATTTT
D: TRBD1; J: TRBJ2-1; V: TRBV10-2; size: -; CDR3: CATGTATYNEQFF; DNA: TGCGCTACCGGGACAGCCACCTACAATGAGCAGTTCTTC
D: TRBD1; J: TRBJ2-2; V: TRBV9; size: -; CDR3: CASSAPGTGATGELFF; DNA: TGTGCCAGCAGCGCCCCCGGGACAGGGGCCACCGGGGAGCTGTTTTTT
D: TRBD1; J: TRBJ1-1; V: TRBV29-1; size: -; CDR3: CSAASDTGGGPEAFF; DNA: TGCAGCGCTGCTTCCGATACAGGGGGCGGTCCTGAAGCTTTCTTT
D: -; J: TRBJ2-7; V: TRBV9; size: few; CDR3: CASSEGWGRSYEQYF; DNA: TGTGCCAGCAGCGAGGGGTGGGGCAGGAGCTACGAGCAGTACTTC
D: TRBD2; J: TRBJ2-1; V: TRBV4-1; size: few; CDR3: CASSQDPGGYEQFF; DNA: TGCGCCAGCAGCCAAGATCCGGGGGGATATGAGCAGTTCTTC
D: TRBD1; J: TRBJ2-3; V: TRBV5-1; size: -; CDR3: CASSLYRGSTDTQYF; DNA: TGCGCCAGCAGCTTATACAGGGGTAGCACAGATACGCAGTATTTT
D: TRBD2; J: TRBJ2-7; V: TRBV2; size: once; CDR3: CASSGRGDPYEQYF; DNA: TGTGCCAGCAGTGGCCGGGGGGACCCCTACGAGCAGTACTTC
D: -; J: TRBJ1-1; V: TRBV4-1; size: -; CDR3: CASSPTGQRTEAFF; DNA: TGCGCCAGCAGCCCCACGGGACAACGCACTGAAGCTTTCTTT
D: -; J: TRBJ2-7; V: TRBV2; size: once; CDR3: CASSAPPSSEQYF; DNA: TGTGCCAGCAGTGCTCCCCCTAGCTCTGAGCAGTACTTC
D: -; J: TRBJ2-5; V: TRBV5-1; size: once; CDR3: CASSLSSLQETQYF; DNA: TGCGCCAGCAGCTTGTCGAGCCTCCAAGAGACCCAGTACTTC
D: -; J: TRBJ1-2; V: TRBV6-5; size: once; CDR3: CAIRQPLRGYTF; DNA: TGTGCCATCAGACAGCCCCTTCGAGGCTACACCTTC
D: TRBD1; J: TRBJ2-1; V: TRBV2; size: -; CDR3: CARQGVGVNEQFF; DNA: TGTGCCAGACAGGGGGTTGGCGTCAATGAGCAGTTCTTC
D: TRBD2; J: TRBJ2-1; V: TRBV10-1; size: -; CDR3: CASSDGLAGFRFF; DNA: TGCGCCAGCAGTGATGGACTAGCGGGGTTTCGGTTCTTC
D: TRBD1; J: TRBJ2-7; V: TRBV4-1; size: -; CDR3: CASSPGQAYEQYF; DNA: TGCGCCAGCAGCCCGGGACAGGCCTACGAGCAGTACTTC
D: TRBD1; J: TRBJ1-4; V: TRBV14; size: -; CDR3: CASSQDSATGRVGTRLINEKLFF; DNA: TGTGCCAGCAGCCAAGACTCGGCGACAGGGCGAGTCGGAACCCGCCTTATTAATGAAAAACTGTTTTTT
D: TRBD1; J: TRBJ1-1; V: TRBV7-9; size: once; CDR3: CASSPRTGFDTEAFF; DNA: TGTGCCAGCAGCCCCCGGACAGGGTTTGACACTGAAGCTTTCTTT
D: -; J: TRBJ1-5; V: TRBV5-6; size: -; CDR3: CASSLGQGINQPQHF; DNA: TGTGCCAGCAGCTTGGGGCAGGGCATCAATCAGCCCCAGCATTTT
D: -; J: TRBJ1-2; V: TRBV6-5; size: few; CDR3: CASTWGHSYGYTF; DNA: TGTGCCAGCACTTGGGGACACAGCTATGGCTACACCTTC
D: -; J: TRBJ2-7; V: TRBV29-1; size: -; CDR3: CSVDSLCISWYEQYF; DNA: TGCAGCGTTGATAGTCTTTGCATTTCGTGGTACGAGCAGTACTTC